The 4 T cell receptor beta chains listed next were all sequenced from one sample in a study of blood T cell repertoires in COVID-19. Measured with immunoSEQ multiplex PCR; TCRdb has only the in-frame clones, and not every one. This table holds nearly 250,000 clones, roughly 82% found once. Sequenced material: peripheral blood. These receptors came from a woman older than 75 with COVID-19, enrolled during active disease.

A remark on this clone: One end of the junction is discordant with germline, which a read error may explain. The rearrangement uses TRBV7-7 and TRBJ1-1; possible D gene TRBD1, 6 bases. Germline V CDR1 and CDR2: SSHAT, FNYEAQ (reference sequence). CDR3 size: 13 residues. The CDR3, as DNA: TGTGCTAGCAGTCTTAACAGGGACACTGAAGCTTTCTTT. The encoded protein is CASSLNRDTEAFF.

The chain couples TRBV23-1 to TRBJ1-2; weak D call: TRBD1 (5 bases). TRBV23-1 has ORF status, its function being uncertain. Between the trimmed V and J ends, which lost 0 bases and 4 bases, there was a span of 12 bases. The CDR3 is made up of 15 amino acids. The CDR3 DNA follows: TGCGCCAGCAGTCAATCTCCGATTGACAGCTATGGCTACACCTTC. Its translation: CASSQSPIDSYGYTF.

The genes are TRBV5-1 and TRBJ2-3; 10 nucleotides agree with TRBD2. This CDR3 region has 16 residues. Germline trimming cut 0 bases from V and 2 bases from J; bases unmatched to any gene: 3. Germline CDR1 and CDR2: SGHRS and YFSETQ. This CDR3 reads CASSLGSGGATDTQYF. The CDR3 bases are TGCGCCAGCAGCTTGGGCAGCGGGGGGGCCACAGATACGCAGTATTTT.

V and J are TRBV7-2 and TRBJ2-5; 8 bases agree with TRBD1. The CDR3 is 14 residues long. V was clipped by 4 bases and J by 5 bases; unmatched bases: 6. The germline V gene has CDR1 SGHTA and CDR2 FQGNSA. Here the CDR3 reads CASSSSGGWETQYF. DNA for the CDR3: TGTGCCAGCAGCTCCTCAGGGGGCTGGGAGACCCAGTACTTC.